These 7 T cell receptor beta chains came from one sample sequenced in a study of esophageal squamous cell carcinoma under preoperative chemotherapy. TCRdb reprocessed the PCR reads with MiXCR, giving one entry per CDR3 protein. Of around 11,000 distinct CDR3 sequences detected, roughly 60% appear once; the ten largest clones hold 29%. Time point given: after preoperative PTX-NDP chemotherapy. Sampling was conducted from a patient given preoperative chemotherapy. Receptors originate from a human donor with esophageal squamous cell carcinoma. The donor label of this sample is uncertain.

The V and J genes are TRBV27 and TRBJ2-5, with TRBD2 matching over 7 bases. TRBJ2-3 explains the end of the DNA better; the J call may be wrong. The CDR3 runs 15 residues. The germline CDR1 and CDR2 sequences are MNHEY and SMNVEV (reference sequence). The CDR3 spells CASSFGEGLTDTQYF. In nucleotides, the CDR3 is TGTGCCAGCAGTTTCGGGGAGGGCCTAACAGATACGCAGTATTTT.

By share, this clonotype ranks as medium-sized. The chain employs TRBV6-1 and TRBJ2-5; D gene ambiguous. Germline V gives CDR1 MNHNS, CDR2 SASEGT. V shed 6 bases and J shed 0 bases, with 8 bases lying between them. The CDR3 is 13 residues long. CDR3 protein: CASSEYNQETQYF. CDR3 sequence (DNA): TGTGCCAGCAGCGAATATAACCAAGAGACCCAGTACTTC.

Points on this clonotype: One end of the junction does not line up with germline, which may come from a read error. This chain links TRBV25-1 with TRBJ2-3, with a weak D call TRBD2 (5 bases). CDR3 length equals 14 residues. Germline lookup yields CDR1 MGHDK and CDR2 SYGVNS. The CDR3 coding sequence is TGTGCCAGCTGGGAGTCGTGTCGCACAGATATGCAGTACTTT. Translating it yields CASWESCRTDMQYF.

The rearrangement joins TRBV12-3 or TRBV12-4 to TRBJ2-5; 13 bases match TRBD2. The DNA end is more similar to TRBJ2-7, so the J call may be wrong. This CDR3 has 15 residues. CDR3 coding DNA: TGTGCCAGCAGTCCGGGGACTAGCGGGGTCTACGAGCAGTACTTC. The encoded protein is CASSPGTSGVYEQYF.

This clonotype has only a few counts. V and J are TRBV6-1 and TRBJ1-1; no clear D gene. With 2 bases removed from V and 5 bases from J, the gap between germline ends came to 15 bases. The germline CDR1 and CDR2 sequences are MNHNS and SASEGT. This CDR3 comprises 15 residues. CDR3 loop: CASSERAGSGTEAFF. In DNA, the CDR3 is TGTGCCAGCAGTGAACGGGCGGGTTCGGGAACTGAAGCTTTCTTT.

Remarks on this clonotype: Germline and junction disagree at one end, which may indicate a read error. The rearrangement links TRBV6-1 to TRBJ2-3, with 7 bases fitting TRBD1. The CDR3 length is 14 residues. The germline V gene has CDR1 MNHNS and CDR2 SASEGT. The CDR3 loop is CAGRGGLGTDTQYF. The CDR3 region has the DNA TGTGCGGGCAGAGGGGGCCTAGGCACAGATACGCAGTATTTC.

This sequence joins TRBV7-2 and TRBJ2-1; TRBD1 or TRBD2 may be the D gene (6 bases each). The CDR3 loop spans 15 amino acids. V dropped 0 bases and J dropped 8 bases, with 14 bases sitting between them. The V gene's germline CDR1 is SGHTA and CDR2 FQGNSA. The DNA for the CDR3 is TGTGCCAGCAGCTTAGCGGGGGGCGGGCAATATGAGCAGTTCTTC. Translation: CASSLAGGGQYEQFF. The full variable domain, with the rest looked up from reference TRBV7-2 and TRBJ2-1, is GAGVSQSPSNKVTEKGKDVELRCDPISGHTALYWYRQSLGQGLEFLIYFQGNSAPDKSGLPSDRFSAERTGGSVSTLTIQRTQQEDSAVYLCASSLAGGGQYEQFFGPGTRLTVL.